Sequencing of this T cell receptor (beta chain) was carried out in a study of T cells in Graves' hyperthyroidism and ophthalmopathy. Clinical symptoms, serum thyroxine, TRAb, thyroid ultrasound and orbital computed tomography informed diagnoses. It was RNA transcripts that yielded the amplified TCR beta CDR3 regions. The primer set for the first-round RT-PCR of the TCR CDR3 was HTBI. MiXCR was run by TCRdb on the multiplex PCR reads, yielding one entry per CDR3 protein. The sample carries 90,000 to 120,000 distinct CDR3 sequences, 15% to 20% recorded once. This clonotype was observed many times. The sequence came from a woman in her 50s with Graves' hyperthyroidism. Input material: blood.

CDR3 in amino acids: CASSLSKGAQMNTEAFF. CDR3 sequence (DNA): TGTGCCAGCAGCCTCTCGAAGGGGGCGCAGATGAACACTGAAGCTTTCTTT. This chain links TRBV28 with TRBJ1-1; 7 bases line up with TRBD1. J lost 0 bases, V lost 6 bases, and 13 bases had no gene match. CDR3 length: 17 amino acids. Germline assignment: CDR1 MDHEN and CDR2 SYDVKM. Supplemented by reference TRBV28 and TRBJ1-1, the full variable domain reads DVKVTQSSRYLVKRTGEKVFLECVQDMDHENMFWYRQDPGLGLRLIYFSYDVKMKEKGDIPEGYSVSREKKERFSLILESASTNQTSMYLCASSLSKGAQMNTEAFFGQGTRLTVV.